This TCR beta chain is from a study of graft-versus-host responses after intestinal transplantation. Study summary: Recipients had transplants, and these were multivisceral, liver-intestinal, or isolated intestinal. Following induction with anti-thymocyte globulin, all recipients were given tacrolimus and steroids for two to three years.

Overall study results and limits: When patients had graft-donor T cell macrochimerism, their allografts held high graft-versus-host to host-versus-graft clonal ratios.

The V and J ends lost 0 bases and 2 bases, in that order; junction bases with no gene match: 9. Germline-derived CDR1 and CDR2 are SGHTA and FQGNSA. The CDR3 has 17 amino acids. Generated by immunoSEQ multiplex PCR, the TCRdb table keeps only in-frame clones and is missing some. The sample includes 30,000 to 40,000 clones, around 94% of them seen just once. Turning to this clone: Antigen unknown.

The sample was PBMCs, taken 16 days after intestinal transplant. This chain links TRBV7-2 with TRBJ2-5; TRBD2 matches 7 bases. This TCR was sampled from a human patient who received an intestinal transplant, so some T cells may come from the graft donor. The DNA of the CDR3 is TGTGCCAGCAGCTTAGCGCGGGGACTACCAGATCAAGAGACCCAGTACTTC. This translates into CASSLARGLPDQETQYF. Combining the CDR3 with reference TRBV7-2 and TRBJ2-5 gives the whole variable domain GAGVSQSPSNKVTEKGKDVELRCDPISGHTALYWYRQSLGQGLEFLIYFQGNSAPDKSGLPSDRFSAERTGGSVSTLTIQRTQQEDSAVYLCASSLARGLPDQETQYFGPGTRLLVL.